This T cell receptor beta chain originates from a study of cytomegalovirus exposure and HLA in healthy donors. Points from the study as a whole: CMV serostatus was the sole immune exposure information available.

The CDR3 is 13 amino acids. Per germline, CDR1 SGHNT and CDR2 YYREEE (reference sequence). The V end lost 0 bases, the J end lost 7 bases, and 10 bases lay between the germline ends. As to this clone: Its antigen remains unidentified.

Amplification used 60 Vbeta primers and 13 Jbeta primers. The data were produced by immunoSEQ multiplex PCR, yet TCRdb's version contains in-frame clones alone and is incomplete. This table holds over 75,000 clones, roughly 80% found once. The chain joins TRBV5-4 to TRBJ1-2; D remains unclear. The receptor was derived from a man aged 60-69 years in good health and CMV-seropositive. The sequencing input was PBMCs. The CDR3 here is CASSLVSRAGYTF. The DNA for the CDR3 is TGTGCCAGCAGCTTGGTTTCAAGAGCTGGCTACACCTTC.